The TCR beta chain under discussion was sequenced for a study of T cell changes during pregnancy in multiple sclerosis. V was trimmed by 0 bases and J by 2 bases, leaving 12 bases between them. The CDR3 sequence is 16 residues long. Germline V lookup: CDR1 SGHRS, CDR2 YFSETQ. Sequenced by immunoSEQ multiplex PCR; TCRdb stores in-frame clones only, minus some. Here the sample spans about 130,000 clones, 96% being singletons. The receptor was derived from a female donor with multiple sclerosis, enrolled in a pregnancy study. This material consisted of peripheral blood, taken after pregnancy. The chain carries TRBV5-1 and TRBJ2-1, with D maybe TRBD2 (6 bases). The CDR3 coding sequence is TGCGCCAGCAGCTTGGCCCCAGCGGGTGCCTACAATGAGCAGTTCTTC. This sequence encodes CASSLAPAGAYNEQFF.